One and the same sample provided the 32 T cell receptor beta chains below, sequenced in a study of CD8 T cells in ankylosing spondylitis (dated by TCRdb to 2017 to 2019). Here is what the overall study found, with its caveats: Blood from ankylosing spondylitis patients appeared to be characterized by a TCR beta motif composed of several highly homologous amino acid variants.

These receptors' antigens are unknown. The library was generated by 5' RACE. Sequencing used an Illumina HiSeq 2500. TCRdb trimmed the raw reads at Q25, called clones with MiXCR and kept productive beta chains. CDR3 protein sequences are deduplicated, and each keeps its most common genes and DNA. This sample gives hundreds of thousands of distinct CDR3 sequences in total; approximately 12% of them show up just once. Jointly, the top ten make up almost 7% of the sample. Specimen: blood, either unsorted or a sorted T cell fraction (not recorded which). All receptors derive from a male donor with ankylosing spondylitis.

This clonotype was picked up many times. The gene calls are TRBV7-2 and TRBJ2-1, with D maybe TRBD2 (5 bases). V was clipped by 7 bases and J by 5 bases, with 15 bases between them. Germline CDR1 reads SGHTA; CDR2 reads FQGNSA. The CDR3 extends over 14 amino acids. The CDR3 loop reads CASTLSWGDNEQFF. CDR3 sequence (DNA): TGTGCCAGCACCCTCTCCTGGGGAGACAATGAGCAGTTCTTC.

This clonotype was seen a handful of times. V gene TRBV5-5 combines with J gene TRBJ1-2; perhaps TRBD1 as D (5 bases). With 4 bases removed from V and 2 bases from J, the gap between germline ends came to 15 bases. Germline values: CDR1 SGHKS, CDR2 YYEKEE (reference sequence). The CDR3 extends over 15 amino acids. The CDR3 DNA reads as TGTGCCAGCAGCCCGCAGGGAGGGACGAACTATGGCTACACCTTC. Amino acids: CASSPQGGTNYGYTF.

The chain recombines TRBV11-2 with TRBJ1-2, with 7 bases lining up with TRBD1. Germline V gene sequence: CDR1 SGHAT, CDR2 FQNNGV. V lost 5 bases to trimming and J lost 8 bases; unmatched junction nucleotides: 8. The CDR3 runs to 13 residues. CDR3 in amino acids: CASSPTGDLGYTF. CDR3 DNA sequence: TGTGCCAGCAGCCCCACAGGGGATTTGGGCTACACCTTC.

The rearrangement links TRBV7-9 to TRBJ1-2; a possible D gene is TRBD1 (5 bases). Germline assignment: CDR1 SEHNR and CDR2 FQNEAQ (reference sequence). The CDR3 is 14 amino acids. Between the trimmed V and J ends, which lost 5 bases and 2 bases, there was a span of 12 bases. The CDR3, as DNA: TGTGCCAGCAGCGTCCAGGGAGGGAACTATGGCTACACCTTC. This gives the protein CASSVQGGNYGYTF.

The chain carries TRBV12-3 or TRBV12-4 and TRBJ1-4, with 7 bases fitting TRBD1. J lost 3 bases, V lost 6 bases, and 7 bases had no gene match. The CDR3 contains 15 residues. CDR3 amino acids: CASRQMGTANEKLFF. The CDR3 nucleotides are TGTGCCAGCAGGCAGATGGGGACAGCTAATGAAAAACTGTTTTTT.

Only a few counts were recorded for this clonotype. The chain recombines TRBV10-3 with TRBJ2-5; 9 bases fit TRBD2. Losses at the gene ends were 5 bases for V and 0 bases for J; bases not matched to a gene: 1. CDR1 ENHRY and CDR2 SYGVKD come from the germline V gene. This CDR3 comprises 14 residues. As DNA, the CDR3 is TGTGCCATCAGTAAGCGGGAGGACCAAGAGACCCAGTACTTC. Translation gives CAISKREDQETQYF.

The chain uses TRBV11-2 and TRBJ2-2; TRBD1 agrees at 7 bases. The germline CDR1 and CDR2 sequences are SGHAT and FQNNGV. V was pared by 5 bases and J by 8 bases, with 8 bases of the junction left unmatched. The CDR3 is 14 residues long. DNA for the CDR3: TGTGCCAGCAGCCTACAGACAGGGCCAGGGGAGCTGTTTTTT. It translates to CASSLQTGPGELFF.

This clonotype was recorded a few times. The chain employs TRBV2 and TRBJ2-7; 9 nucleotides line up with TRBD2. The CDR3 runs 13 residues. The trim removed 10 bases at V and 4 bases at J, leaving 8 bases unmatched. Looked up from germline, CDR1 is SNHLY and CDR2 is FYNNEI. The CDR3 reads CATQREVLYEQYV. Here the CDR3 DNA reads TGTGCCACTCAGCGGGAGGTATTATACGAGCAGTACGTC.

The V gene is TRBV3-1, the J gene TRBJ1-1, with D perhaps TRBD1 (5 bases). V was shortened by 4 bases and J by 4 bases, with 16 bases between the two germline ends. From germline, CDR1 is LGHDT and CDR2 YNNKEL (reference sequence). The CDR3 spans 15 residues. CDR3 sequence (DNA): TGTGCCAGCAGCCTTCGGGGCCTCGGCGGCACTGAAGCTTTCTTT. It encodes CASSLRGLGGTEAFF.

The chain has TRBV5-1 and TRBJ2-2, with 10 bases identical to TRBD2. Trimming took 1 base from V and 5 from J; bases not matched to a gene: 8. Germline V gene data show CDR1 as SGHRS and CDR2 as YFSETQ. CDR3 size: 17 residues. The CDR3 DNA sequence: TGCGCCAGCAGCTTGTCACTAGCGGGGCCCGGGACCGGGGAGCTGTTTTTT. Protein sequence: CASSLSLAGPGTGELFF.

This clonotype was counted many times. The rearrangement links TRBV5-1 to TRBJ2-3; TRBD1 matches 7 bases. V dropped 0 bases and J dropped 7; count of bases not matched to a gene: 8. In germline, CDR1 is SGHRS, CDR2 YFSETQ. This CDR3 comprises 15 residues. Written as DNA, the CDR3 is TGCGCCAGCAGCTTGGCCTCAGGGGGTCCAAATACGCAGTATTTT. Encoded protein: CASSLASGGPNTQYF.

This rearrangement joins TRBV19 to TRBJ2-1; D may correspond to TRBD1 or TRBD2 (6 bases each). CDR1 and CDR2 from the germline V gene are LNHDA and SQIVND (reference sequence). The CDR3 contains 16 residues. The ends were cut back, 4 bases at V and 1 base at J, with 14 bases in the middle. The CDR3 bases are TGTGCCAGTAGTAACCTCGGGGGCCGGTCCTACAATGAGCAGTTCTTC. It translates to CASSNLGGRSYNEQFF.

This clonotype has a count of ten or more. The chain is built from TRBV20-1 and TRBJ2-6; no clear D. In germline, CDR1 is DFQATT, CDR2 SNEGSKA (reference sequence). Trimming took 0 bases from V and 1 from J, leaving 10 bases between them. CDR3 size: 16 residues. The CDR3 region has the DNA TGCAGTGCTAGAGATTCCCAGCGTTCTGGGGCCAACGTCCTGACTTTC. Its protein product is CSARDSQRSGANVLTF.

This clonotype turned up a few times. V gene TRBV13 combines with J gene TRBJ2-7, with D perhaps assigned TRBD1 or TRBD2 (5 bases each). Trimming stripped 5 bases from V and 3 bases from J, with 11 bases between. The CDR3 runs 13 residues. Germline CDR1 is PRHDT and CDR2 is FYEKMQ (reference sequence). The CDR3, as DNA: TGTGCCAGCAGCCAGGGACGGATCTACGAGCAGTACTTC. Translation gives CASSQGRIYEQYF.

The chain joins TRBV5-1 to TRBJ2-1, with 10 bases that match TRBD2. This CDR3 comprises 16 residues. The germline CDR1 and CDR2 sequences are SGHRS and YFSETQ. J lost 8 bases, V lost 0 bases, and 8 bases had no gene match. CDR3: CASSLGPSGSFDEQFF. The CDR3, as DNA: TGCGCCAGCAGCTTGGGCCCTAGCGGGAGCTTCGATGAGCAGTTCTTC.

The table lists this clonotype with a few counts. J is TRBJ2-4 and V is TRBV4-1; D may be TRBD2 (6 bases). This CDR3 has 16 residues. CDR1 MGHRA and CDR2 YSYEKL come from the germline V gene. Trimming removed 0 bases at V and 9 bases at J, with 18 bases between. The CDR3 DNA reads TGCGCCAGCAGCCAAGATTGGGTTTTTCGGCGGGGCATTCAGTACTTC. Translated: CASSQDWVFRRGIQYF.

CDR3 bases: TGCAGTGCCATCGGGCCAAGGAGGGTACCCTACGAGCAGTACTTC. Its protein is CSAIGPRRVPYEQYF. The chain uses TRBV20-1 and TRBJ2-7; a weak D match, TRBD2 (6 bases). The CDR3 runs to 15 residues. V lost 6 bases and J lost 2, with 20 bases in between. Germline V gene sequence: CDR1 DFQATT, CDR2 SNEGSKA (reference sequence).

The chain employs TRBV20-1 and TRBJ2-5, with 8 bases fitting TRBD1. V shed 0 bases, J shed 5 bases, and the junction held 5 bases outside the gene matches. The CDR3 spans 14 residues. Germline CDR1 and CDR2: DFQATT and SNEGSKA (reference sequence). CDR3: CSARDGQGAETQYF. CDR3 nucleotide sequence: TGCAGTGCTAGAGATGGACAGGGTGCGGAGACCCAGTACTTC.

This chain links TRBV20-1 with TRBJ1-2; possible D gene TRBD1, 6 bases. The germline gives CDR1 DFQATT, CDR2 SNEGSKA (reference sequence). V was pared by 5 bases and J by 2 bases, with 9 bases between. The length of the CDR3 is 12 residues. Here the CDR3 DNA reads TGCAGTGCTTCTACAGGGAACTATGGCTACACCTTC. Its protein product is CSASTGNYGYTF.

This clonotype was seen more than once but under ten times. This chain links TRBV27 with TRBJ1-2, with 10 positions matching TRBD1. Germline V gene data show CDR1 as MNHEY and CDR2 as SMNVEV (reference sequence). The CDR3 is 13 residues long. V dropped 6 bases and J dropped 9; count of bases not matched to a gene: 7. DNA for the CDR3: TGTGCCAGCAGCTCAGGGACAGGGGTTAGCTACACCTTC. It is translated as CASSSGTGVSYTF.

This clonotype was seen more than once but under ten times. This chain connects TRBV9 to TRBJ2-1; TRBD2 might be the D (6 bases). Trimming took off 4 bases at V and 1 base at J, with 15 bases between the two ends. Germline V lookup: CDR1 SGDLS, CDR2 YYNGEE. This CDR3 has 16 amino acids. The CDR3 loop reads CASSPGTWGSYNEQFF. In DNA form, the CDR3 reads TGTGCCAGCAGCCCGGGGACTTGGGGGTCCTACAATGAGCAGTTCTTC. The variable domain in full, completed from reference TRBV9 and TRBJ2-1, reads DSGVTQTPKHLITATGQRVTLRCSPRSGDLSVYWYQQSLDQGLQFLIQYYNGEERAKGNILERFSAQQFPDLHSELNLSSLELGDSALYFCASSPGTWGSYNEQFFGPGTRLTVL.

As concerns this clonotype: Its ends do not fully match the called genes, so a read error is possible. The V call is TRBV15, the J call TRBJ1-1; D perhaps matches TRBD1 (6 bases). CDR3 size: 15 residues. In germline, CDR1 is LNHNV, CDR2 YYDKDF (reference sequence). CDR3 coding DNA: TGTGCCACCAACAGAAAGACAGGAGGAAACACTGAAGCTTTCTTT. Translation gives CATNRKTGGNTEAFF. The variable domain in full, completed from reference TRBV15 and TRBJ1-1, reads DAMVIQNPRYQVTQFGKPVTLSCSQTLNHNVMYWYQQKSSQAPKLLFHYYDKDFNNEADTPDNFQSRRPNTSFCFLDIRSPGLGDTAMYLCATNRKTGGNTEAFFGQGTRLTVV.

This clonotype showed up many times. The chain couples TRBV20-1 to TRBJ2-2, with 13 bases aligning to TRBD2. Germline values: CDR1 DFQATT, CDR2 SNEGSKA (reference sequence). This CDR3 contains 16 residues. The V segment lost 0 bases and the J segment 6 bases; nucleotides outside the gene matches: 4. The CDR3 DNA is TGCAGTGCTAGAGAACGGACTAGCGGGAGCGCCGGGGAGCTGTTTTTT. Protein product: CSARERTSGSAGELFF.

This clonotype was detected ten times or more. The genes are TRBV28 and TRBJ2-1; 10 nucleotides match TRBD2. The CDR3 sequence is 16 residues long. V was clipped by 6 bases and J by 1 base; unmatched bases: 6. Germline CDR1 MDHEN, CDR2 SYDVKM. CDR3 region: CASRKRLAGSYNEQFF. CDR3 nucleotide sequence: TGTGCCAGCAGAAAGCGACTAGCGGGTTCCTACAATGAGCAGTTCTTC.

The CDR3 reads CASSQFSGENTGELFF. DNA for the CDR3: TGTGCCAGCAGCCAATTTTCGGGAGAGAACACCGGGGAGCTGTTTTTT. The chain combines TRBV16 with TRBJ2-2; weak D call: TRBD2 (6 bases). This CDR3 region has 16 residues. CDR1 is KGHSY, CDR2 FQNENV, per germline. The V and J ends lost 1 base and 1 base respectively, with 10 bases between them.

This clonotype was seen many times. The chain employs TRBV7-9 and TRBJ1-5; 8 bases are shared with TRBD1. V lost 4 bases, J lost 5 bases, and 4 bases stayed unmatched. The CDR3 totals 14 residues. The germline V gene has CDR1 SEHNR and CDR2 FQNEAQ (reference sequence). The CDR3 reads CASSSTGVDQPQHF. The CDR3 nucleotides are TGTGCCAGCAGCTCGACAGGGGTCGATCAGCCCCAGCATTTT.

The sample holds a few counts of this clonotype. This chain connects TRBV5-1 to TRBJ2-5; unclear D gene. This CDR3 is built from 13 residues. The germline V and J ends were trimmed by 4 bases and 1 base, with 8 bases remaining between them. The germline V gene has CDR1 SGHRS and CDR2 YFSETQ. The CDR3 region has the DNA TGCGCCAGCAGCACGGCGGCCCAAGAGACCCAGTACTTC. This codes for CASSTAAQETQYF.

The chain employs TRBV20-1 and TRBJ2-1, with D possibly being TRBD1 or TRBD2 (5 bases each). The length of the CDR3 is 15 residues. V lost 3 bases to trimming and J lost 8 bases, with 20 bases between them. The germline V gene has CDR1 DFQATT and CDR2 SNEGSKA (reference sequence). In nucleotides, the CDR3 is TGCAGTGCTAGGACCGGGACCTCCCTCGCCGATGAGCAGTTCTTC. Translated: CSARTGTSLADEQFF.

The rearrangement joins TRBV29-1 to TRBJ1-4; D might be TRBD1 (5 bases). With 1 base removed from V and 8 bases from J, the gap between germline ends came to 14 bases. Germline V gene sequence: CDR1 SQVTM, CDR2 ANQGSEA. The CDR3 contains 14 residues. CDR3 amino acids: CSVEGGQGREKLFF. CDR3 nucleotide sequence: TGCAGCGTTGAAGGCGGGCAGGGAAGAGAAAAACTGTTTTTT.

A few counts support this clonotype. This rearrangement joins TRBV29-1 to TRBJ2-7; 8 nucleotides align to TRBD2. The V gene's germline CDR1 is SQVTM and CDR2 ANQGSEA. Trimming cost V 2 bases and J 2 bases; bases outside gene matches: 2. This CDR3 spans 13 amino acids. The CDR3 DNA is TGCAGCGTTGAAACTAGCGGTACCTACGAGCAGTACTTC. This sequence encodes CSVETSGTYEQYF.

This rearrangement joins TRBV30 to TRBJ2-1; D ambiguous. CDR1 and CDR2 (germline): GTSNPN, SVGIG (reference sequence). The V gene lost 2 bases and the J gene lost 6 bases, with 11 bases spanning the gap. The CDR3 length is 13 residues. The chain's CDR3 is CAWSLTASNEQFF. The CDR3 bases are TGTGCCTGGAGTCTTACCGCCAGCAATGAGCAGTTCTTC. Based on the CDR3 plus reference TRBV30 and TRBJ2-1, the full variable domain is SQTIHQWPATLVQPVGSPLSLECTVEGTSNPNLYWYRQAAGRGLQLLFYSVGIGQISSEVPQNLSASRPQDRQFILSSKKLLLSDSGFYLCAWSLTASNEQFFGPGTRLTVL.

V and J are TRBV10-3 and TRBJ2-1, with TRBD2 matching 10 bases. Germline V CDR1 and CDR2: ENHRY, SYGVKD. V trimming: 3 bases; J trimming: 7 bases; junction bases outside the gene matches: 6. The CDR3 is 15 residues long. CDR3 bases: TGTGCCATCAGTGATTCTAGCGGGAGTTATAATGAGCAGTTCTTC. This codes for CAISDSSGSYNEQFF.